Below, 20 T cell receptor beta chains from the same sample are listed, as sequenced in a study of T cell changes during pregnancy in multiple sclerosis. Method: immunoSEQ multiplex PCR; TCRdb's copy keeps in-frame clones and lacks some. The sample records some 38,000 clones, about 95% being singletons. Sequenced here: CD4+ T cells from peripheral blood mononuclear cells, sampled in the second trimester of pregnancy. The source of these receptors is a female donor with multiple sclerosis, enrolled in a pregnancy study.

This clone came up once. The chain recombines TRBV29-1 with TRBJ2-1; TRBD2 is a possible D gene (5 bases). Germline values: CDR1 SQVTM, CDR2 ANQGSEA. CDR3 length: 12 residues. Trimming removed 8 bases at V and 7 bases at J, with 15 bases between. CDR3 sequence (DNA): TGCAGCCATCGAGGAGGCCTTAATGAGCAGTTCTTC. Translating gives CSHRGGLNEQFF.

The chain joins TRBV9 to TRBJ1-5; 11 bases are shared with TRBD1. V trimming: 9 bases; J trimming: 7 bases; junction bases outside the gene matches: 30. CDR3 length equals 21 residues. Germline CDR1 and CDR2: SGDLS and YYNGEE. CDR3 in DNA: TGTGCCAACTCCACACACGTTAACCGGGACAGGGGGGAACGGGGCAGGCAGCCCCAGCATTTT. The encoded protein is CANSTHVNRDRGERGRQPQHF.

This clone was counted once. The V call is TRBV4-1, the J call TRBJ1-4, with a possible D match to TRBD1 (6 bases). The CDR3 is 17 residues long. Germline V lookup: CDR1 MGHRA, CDR2 YSYEKL. The V gene lost 3 bases and the J gene lost 8 bases, with 22 bases spanning the gap. CDR3 sequence (DNA): TGCGCCAGCAGCCAGCTAAGCCACACAGGGTTGGACGAAAAACTGTTTTTT. Its protein product is CASSQLSHTGLDEKLFF.

The rearrangement joins TRBV7-3 to TRBJ2-1, with 8 bases fitting TRBD2. There are 15 residues in the CDR3. J lost 8 bases, V lost 5 bases, and 11 bases had no gene match. CDR1 SGHTA and CDR2 FQGTGA come from the germline V gene. The CDR3 is CASSPSEREYHEQFF. CDR3 nucleotide sequence: TGTGCCAGCAGCCCGTCCGAGCGGGAGTACCATGAGCAGTTCTTC.

The chain couples TRBV4-3 to TRBJ1-3; D uncertain. Germline V gene lookup returns CDR1 LGHNA and CDR2 YSLEER. V was shortened by 0 bases and J by 0 bases, with 3 bases between the two germline ends. The length of the CDR3 is 14 residues. The CDR3 is CASSQDLSGNTIYF. In DNA form, the CDR3 reads TGCGCCAGCAGCCAAGATCTCTCTGGAAACACCATATATTTT.

The rearrangement links TRBV2 to TRBJ2-3; possible D gene TRBD1, 6 bases. Trimming shortened V by 5 bases and J by 1 base, and 13 bases separated the two germline ends. This CDR3 spans 15 amino acids. Germline assignment: CDR1 SNHLY and CDR2 FYNNEI. The CDR3 is CASSSQGDRTDTQYF. The DNA of the CDR3 is TGTGCCAGCAGTTCACAGGGAGATCGCACAGATACGCAGTATTTT.

This rearrangement joins TRBV6-5 to TRBJ2-4; D is ambiguous. This CDR3 is 14 amino acids long. Germline CDR1 reads MNHEY; CDR2 reads SVGAGI. Trimming removed 0 bases from V and 1 base from J, with 4 bases in between. The CDR3 DNA sequence: TGTGCCAGCAGTTACTCCAGGGCCAAAAACATTCAGTACTTC. It yields the protein CASSYSRAKNIQYF.

This clone occurred once. This chain joins TRBV6-5 and TRBJ1-1, with 10 bases matching TRBD1. With V trimmed by 0 bases and J by 5 bases, 6 bases remained unmatched. Germline CDR1 is MNHEY and CDR2 is SVGAGI. This CDR3 contains 16 residues. The CDR3 DNA reads as TGTGCCAGCAGTTACTCCCGGGACAGGGGACGTACTGAAGCTTTCTTT. It codes for CASSYSRDRGRTEAFF.

This sequence joins TRBV2 and TRBJ2-2, with 7 bases aligning to TRBD1. The CDR3 length is 14 residues. The J segment lost 5 bases and the V segment lost 6 bases, leaving 6 bases of the junction unmatched. The germline V gene encodes CDR1 SNHLY and CDR2 FYNNEI. The CDR3 DNA is TGTGCCAGCAGAGTAGGGGGCGATACCGGGGAGCTGTTTTTT. It translates to CASRVGGDTGELFF. Variable domain in full (rest from reference TRBV2 and TRBJ2-2): EPEVTQTPSHQVTQMGQEVILRCVPISNHLYFYWYRQILGQKVEFLVSFYNNEISEKSEIFDDQFSVERPDGSNFTLKIRSTKLEDSAMYFCASRVGGDTGELFFGEGSRLTVL.

The gene calls are TRBV19 and TRBJ1-5; D not resolved. V shed 1 base and J shed 0 bases, with 13 bases lying between them. The CDR3 spans 17 residues. Germline lookup yields CDR1 LNHDA and CDR2 SQIVND (reference sequence). This chain's CDR3 is CASSIAYREHSNQPQHF. Written as DNA, the CDR3 is TGTGCCAGTAGTATAGCCTACCGGGAGCATAGCAATCAGCCCCAGCATTTT.

The chain uses TRBV7-8 and TRBJ1-4; D remains unclear. CDR1 is SGHVS, CDR2 FQNEAQ, per germline. The length of the CDR3 is 17 residues. Trimming took off 2 bases at V and 1 base at J, with 14 bases between the two ends. This CDR3 is CASSLREKLGTNEKLFF. The CDR3 region has the DNA TGTGCCAGCAGCTTAAGAGAAAAACTCGGAACTAATGAAAAACTGTTTTTT.

This chain uses TRBV7-2 with TRBJ1-3; 7 nucleotides agree with TRBD1. There are 17 residues in the CDR3. Trimming cost V 5 bases and J 0 bases; bases outside gene matches: 10. Germline CDR1 SGHTA, CDR2 FQGNSA. The CDR3 spells CASSPPWDSRSGNTIYF. In DNA form, the CDR3 reads TGTGCCAGCAGCCCCCCTTGGGACAGCCGCTCTGGAAACACCATATATTTT.

This sequence joins TRBV5-1 and TRBJ2-6; 12 nucleotides agree with TRBD1. Losses at the gene ends were 0 bases for V and 0 bases for J; bases not matched to a gene: 4. The CDR3 has 19 amino acids. The germline V gene encodes CDR1 SGHRS and CDR2 YFSETQ. CDR3 region: CASSLAGTGGPSGANVLTF. CDR3 bases: TGCGCCAGCAGCTTGGCCGGGACAGGGGGCCCCTCTGGGGCCAACGTCCTGACTTTC.

V is TRBV7-9 and J is TRBJ1-1, with D unresolved. V lost 5 bases to trimming and J lost 0 bases, with 13 bases between them. In germline, CDR1 is SEHNR, CDR2 FQNEAQ (reference sequence). The CDR3 runs 15 residues. DNA for the CDR3: TGTGCCAGCAGCACGGCCGGGATCTTGAACACTGAAGCTTTCTTT. Translation gives CASSTAGILNTEAFF.

The V gene is TRBV10-3, the J gene TRBJ2-2; possible D gene TRBD2, 6 bases. The V gene lost 4 bases and the J gene lost 4 bases, with 13 bases spanning the gap. Per germline, CDR1 ENHRY and CDR2 SYGVKD. The CDR3 contains 15 residues. CDR3 loop: CAISGAGKGTGELFF. The CDR3 nucleotides are TGTGCCATCAGTGGGGCGGGGAAGGGCACCGGGGAGCTGTTTTTT.

The J gene is TRBJ1-5, the V gene TRBV30; a weak D match, TRBD1 (5 bases). The germline CDR1 and CDR2 sequences are GTSNPN and SVGIG (reference sequence). With 5 bases removed from V and 4 bases from J, the gap between germline ends came to 15 bases. CDR3 length equals 14 residues. CDR3 sequence (DNA): TGTGCCTGGGGGCATGGGGGGAGTAATCAGCCCCAGCATTTT. Its protein is CAWGHGGSNQPQHF.

The chain is built from TRBV25-1 and TRBJ2-5, with D hard to call. Trimming left V 4 bases short and J 4 bases short, with 16 bases between. Germline V gene sequence: CDR1 MGHDK, CDR2 SYGVNS. The CDR3 consists of 15 residues. CDR3 in amino acids: CASSVATPRSETQYF. CDR3 coding DNA: TGTGCCAGCAGTGTTGCCACCCCCAGGTCAGAGACCCAGTACTTC.

This clone was found once. The chain uses TRBV13 and TRBJ1-1; D perhaps matches TRBD1 (5 bases). CDR3 size: 14 residues. Trimming shortened V by 5 bases and J by 6 bases, and 16 bases separated the two germline ends. Germline V gene sequence: CDR1 PRHDT, CDR2 FYEKMQ (reference sequence). CDR3 in DNA: TGTGCCAGCAGCCGAGTGGGAGGGGATGCTGAAGCTTTCTTT. This gives the protein CASSRVGGDAEAFF.

This clone has more than one count but fewer than ten. In DNA form, the CDR3 reads TGCAGCGTCGTAACAGGGGTGACTGAAGCTTTCTTT. Translation gives CSVVTGVTEAFF. The V and J genes are TRBV29-1 and TRBJ1-1, with 7 nucleotides matching TRBD1. V shed 6 bases and J 5 bases; nucleotides not matched to a gene: 6. This CDR3 has 12 amino acids. Per germline, CDR1 SQVTM and CDR2 ANQGSEA.

This sequence joins TRBV28 and TRBJ2-4; 7 bases agree with TRBD1. This CDR3 is built from 15 residues. Trimming took 10 bases from V and 0 from J; bases not matched to a gene: 9. Germline CDR1 and CDR2: MDHEN and SYDVKM. The CDR3 is CAIRGGSLAKNIQYF. In DNA form, the CDR3 reads TGTGCCATTAGAGGGGGCAGTTTAGCCAAAAACATTCAGTACTTC.